The 17 T cell receptor beta chains listed next were all sequenced from one sample in a study of human T cells and chemical hapten exposure (dated by TCRdb to about 2021). The method behind the library was RACE. Sequencing relied on a NextSeq 500. TCRdb itself trimmed the public reads at Q25 with fastp, ran MiXCR and retained productive beta chains. One record per CDR3 amino acid sequence lists the most common genes and DNA. The sample table lists approximately 110,000 distinct CDR3 sequences, less than 45% of them with a count of one. The ten largest clones take up 2.5% to 3.5% of the sample. According to the study, the label for this sample's time point signals: patch test 3, about 24 weeks after DPC sensitization. Read against the paper, the sample's treatment or condition label means: therapeutic diphenylcyclopropenone sensitization with weekly scalp DPC. Sequencing used whole blood, obtained in connection with sensitization to the hapten diphenylcyclopropenone (DPC). The source of these receptors is a man aged 40-49 years with alopecia areata. Some clones in this sample may be carry-over from other donors' samples.

This rearrangement joins TRBV11-2 to TRBJ2-5; 10 nucleotides match TRBD2. The CDR3 is 16 residues long. J gave up 3 bases and V 6 bases, and 10 bases lay outside the gene matches. Germline V gives CDR1 SGHAT, CDR2 FQNNGV. For the CDR3, the DNA is TGTGCCAGCAGGGGGACTAGCGTCCTATTGGAAGAGACCCAGTACTTC. Its protein product is CASRGTSVLLEETQYF.

The rearrangement joins TRBV7-2 to TRBJ1-2; D uncertain. This CDR3 spans 14 amino acids. CDR1 is SGHTA and CDR2 is FQGNSA in the germline V gene. V was trimmed by 5 bases and J by 4 bases, leaving 14 bases between them. Written as DNA, the CDR3 is TGTGCCAGCAGCGCGGACCCAACCTCCTATGGCTACACCTTC. Protein sequence: CASSADPTSYGYTF. The entire variable domain, with the rest obtained from reference TRBV7-2 and TRBJ1-2, is as follows: GAGVSQSPSNKVTEKGKDVELRCDPISGHTALYWYRQSLGQGLEFLIYFQGNSAPDKSGLPSDRFSAERTGGSVSTLTIQRTQQEDSAVYLCASSADPTSYGYTFGSGTRLTVV.

This clonotype was seen more than once but under ten times. This sequence joins TRBV28 and TRBJ1-4; D perhaps matches TRBD1 (6 bases). The V and J ends lost 6 bases and 7 bases respectively, with 6 bases between them. The CDR3 runs to 11 residues. CDR1 and CDR2 (germline): MDHEN, SYDVKM. CDR3 DNA: TGTGCCAGCAGACAGGGTGAAAAACTGTTTTTT. Translation: CASRQGEKLFF.

This clonotype came up once. The V call is TRBV12-3 or TRBV12-4, the J call TRBJ1-3, with 8 bases that match TRBD1. Trimming removed 6 bases from V and 2 bases from J; junction bases left unmatched: 15. The CDR3 loop spans 18 amino acids. The CDR3 region is CASSRSLRGRGTGNTIYF. CDR3 bases: TGTGCCAGCAGCCGTAGCCTCAGGGGGCGAGGGACTGGAAACACCATATATTTT.

This clonotype occurred a few times. This chain connects TRBV5-6 to TRBJ1-6; D possibly corresponds to TRBD1 (6 bases). Germline V gene lookup returns CDR1 SGHDT and CDR2 YYEEEE. This CDR3 has 16 residues. The V end was cut by 3 bases, the J end by 9 bases, with 19 bases between. This CDR3 reads CASSSRTEWGISPLHF. DNA for the CDR3: TGTGCCAGCAGCTCGCGGACAGAATGGGGTATTTCACCCCTCCACTTT.

This chain connects TRBV5-1 to TRBJ2-7; D is tentatively TRBD1 or TRBD2 (5 bases each). V was shortened by 1 base and J by 5 bases, with 10 bases between the two germline ends. The CDR3 runs to 13 residues. The germline gives CDR1 SGHRS, CDR2 YFSETQ. The DNA for the CDR3 is TGCGCCAGCAGCTTGAACCTGGGGGACGAGCAGTACGTC. It is translated as CASSLNLGDEQYV.

The V and J genes are TRBV28 and TRBJ1-4; D remains unclear. Trimming left V 6 bases short and J 1 base short, with 12 bases between. Looked up from germline, CDR1 is MDHEN and CDR2 is SYDVKM. The CDR3 sequence is 15 residues long. CDR3 sequence (DNA): TGTGCCAGCAGCCACCCGGACCGAACTAATGAAAAACTGTTTTTT. Its translation is CASSHPDRTNEKLFF.

This clonotype was picked up a small number of times. This sequence joins TRBV30 and TRBJ2-3, with unresolved D. Trimming removed 0 bases at V and 6 bases at J, with 13 bases between. The CDR3 has 14 amino acids. Per germline, CDR1 GTSNPN and CDR2 SVGIG (reference sequence). CDR3 coding DNA: TGTGCCTGGAGTGTCAACCATCAGATGGATACGCAGTATTTT. Protein product: CAWSVNHQMDTQYF.

As concerns this clonotype: At one of its ends the junction is not consistent with the germline gene, which may arise from a read error. V usage is TRBV3-1 and J usage is TRBJ1-2, with 7 bases fitting TRBD1. The CDR3 loop spans 14 amino acids. Germline CDR1 reads LGHDT; CDR2 reads YNNKEL (reference sequence). Written as DNA, the CDR3 is TGTGCCAGCAGTCAAGGGACAGTGCCCTATGGCTACACCTTC. This gives the protein CASSQGTVPYGYTF.

This clonotype appeared a few times. CDR3 residues: CAISAIQGNEKLFF. CDR3 DNA sequence: TGTGCCATCAGTGCGATACAGGGCAATGAAAAACTGTTTTTT. The genes are TRBV10-3 and TRBJ1-4; the D gene is possibly TRBD1 (6 bases). Germline values: CDR1 ENHRY, CDR2 SYGVKD. The CDR3 is 14 residues long. V was cut by 4 bases and J by 5 bases, with 11 bases left in between.

This chain connects TRBV5-6 to TRBJ2-1, with D possibly matching TRBD2 (6 bases). Trimming stripped 0 bases from V and 7 bases from J, with 20 bases between. The CDR3 runs to 17 residues. Per the germline V gene, CDR1 is SGHDT and CDR2 is YYEEEE. CDR3 in amino acids: CASSLDVGTGVRNEQFF. The CDR3 nucleotides are TGTGCCAGCAGCTTGGATGTGGGAACGGGAGTAAGGAATGAGCAGTTCTTC.

This chain links TRBV20-1 with TRBJ1-1, with D tentatively TRBD1 (6 bases). Trimming stripped 0 bases from V and 5 bases from J, with 13 bases between. CDR1 and CDR2 from the germline V gene are DFQATT and SNEGSKA (reference sequence). This CDR3 comprises 14 residues. CDR3 protein: CSAREGAGGTEAFF. CDR3 nucleotides: TGCAGTGCTAGAGAGGGGGCGGGAGGTACTGAAGCTTTCTTT.

The chain has TRBV4-3 and TRBJ1-4; the D is unclear. CDR1 is LGHNA and CDR2 is YSLEER in the germline V gene. V gave up 4 bases and J gave up 4 bases, with 10 bases separating them. The CDR3 contains 14 residues. The CDR3 reads CASSPLEHNEKLFF. The CDR3 DNA sequence: TGCGCCAGCAGCCCCCTTGAACATAATGAAAAACTGTTTTTT.

This clonotype was found a few times. The V and J genes are TRBV6-2 or TRBV6-3 and TRBJ1-5; D not certain. V was trimmed by 0 bases and J by 0 bases, leaving 15 bases between them. The CDR3 runs to 18 residues. In germline, CDR1 is MNHEY, CDR2 SVGEGT. The CDR3 region has the DNA TGTGCCAGCAGTTACTCGCTATTCGCCGACTATAGCAATCAGCCCCAGCATTTT. Translating gives CASSYSLFADYSNQPQHF.

The chain recombines TRBV18 with TRBJ2-5; 9 bases match TRBD2. CDR3 length equals 15 residues. The V and J ends lost 3 bases and 5 bases, in that order; junction bases with no gene match: 7. CDR1 is KGHSH and CDR2 is LQKENI in the germline V gene. The CDR3 sequence: CASSPGGRARETQYF. The CDR3 DNA is TGTGCCAGCTCACCGGGCGGGAGGGCCCGGGAGACCCAGTACTTC. The variable domain in full, with the rest retrieved from reference TRBV18 and TRBJ2-5, is NAGVMQNPRHLVRRRGQEARLRCSPMKGHSHVYWYRQLPEEGLKFMVYLQKENIIDESGMPKERFSAEFPKEGPSILRIQQVVRGDSAAYFCASSPGGRARETQYFGPGTRLLVL.

The V gene is TRBV6-5, the J gene TRBJ2-6; TRBD2 matches at 7 bases. From germline, CDR1 is MNHEY and CDR2 SVGAGI. V lost 8 bases to trimming and J lost 0 bases; unmatched junction nucleotides: 10. The CDR3 is 17 amino acids. CDR3 sequence: CASGSSGFDSGANVLTF. The CDR3 DNA sequence: TGTGCCAGCGGATCTAGCGGTTTTGACTCTGGGGCCAACGTCCTGACTTTC.

This clonotype was counted a single time. CDR3 DNA sequence: TGTGCCAGCAGCCAAGATTCGGGACAGGGAAGGGGTGAGCAGTTCTTC. Translating it yields CASSQDSGQGRGEQFF. The chain combines TRBV3-1 with TRBJ2-1; TRBD1 matches 9 bases. The CDR3 is 16 amino acids. V dropped 0 bases and J dropped 9; count of bases not matched to a gene: 9. The germline V gene encodes CDR1 LGHDT and CDR2 YNNKEL (reference sequence).